Listed here are 24 T cell receptor beta chains from one sample, sequenced in a study of blood T cells in healthy people across ages. Together with a sample-barcoded 5' primer, a J-beta primer mix was included in a second PCR lasting roughly 6 to 12 cycles. TCRdb re-analysed the 5' RACE reads in MiXCR, keeping a single row per CDR3 protein. The sample yields 1,500,000 or so distinct CDR3 sequences, approximately 59% seen once. Sequenced input: blood. Receptor source: a man younger than 30 in good health.

This chain uses TRBV20-1 with TRBJ2-2; 12 bases fit TRBD2. The V gene's germline CDR1 is DFQATT and CDR2 SNEGSKA (reference sequence). There are 14 residues in the CDR3. The CDR3 is CSARLAGVTGELFF. In nucleotides, the CDR3 is TGCAGCGCCCGACTAGCGGGAGTCACCGGGGAGCTGTTTTTT.

The chain recombines TRBV7-2 with TRBJ2-7; tentative D call: TRBD1 (6 bases). Per germline, CDR1 SGHTA and CDR2 FQGNSA. Trimming removed 2 bases at V and 3 bases at J, with 14 bases between. This CDR3 contains 15 residues. CDR3 coding DNA: TGTGCCAGCAGCTTAAGTAGGGACACGCGCTACGAGCAGTACTTC. Translated: CASSLSRDTRYEQYF.

The chain links TRBV10-3 to TRBJ1-1, with no clear D. The CDR3 has 14 amino acids. From germline, CDR1 is ENHRY and CDR2 SYGVKD. V was cut by 6 bases and J by 5 bases, with 16 bases left in between. CDR3 sequence: CAISTNGLETEAFF. CDR3 coding DNA: TGTGCCATCAGCACCAACGGTCTGGAGACTGAAGCTTTCTTT.

This clonotype was seen a few times. This rearrangement joins TRBV6-5 to TRBJ2-7; D is ambiguous. The V end lost 8 bases, the J end lost 0 bases, and 20 bases lay between the germline ends. Per the germline V gene, CDR1 is MNHEY and CDR2 is SVGAGI. CDR3 length equals 16 residues. This CDR3 reads CASSKRAPTSSYEQYF. The CDR3 DNA reads TGTGCCAGCTCCAAAAGGGCGCCTACCTCCTCCTACGAGCAGTACTTC.

The rearrangement uses TRBV10-2 and TRBJ2-1; 12 bases line up with TRBD2. Germline values: CDR1 WSHSY, CDR2 SAAADI. V was pared by 8 bases and J by 8 bases, with 10 bases of the junction left unmatched. This CDR3 is 15 amino acids long. Here the CDR3 DNA reads TGCGCCAGCCGACTAGCGGGAGAGCGGGCGGATGAGCAGTTCTTC. Encoded protein: CASRLAGERADEQFF.

This clonotype appeared a few times. The CDR3 is CASNFDSLKETQYF. The CDR3 DNA reads TGTGCCAGCAATTTCGACTCCCTCAAAGAGACCCAGTACTTC. V is TRBV25-1 and J is TRBJ2-5, with no clear D. The germline V gene encodes CDR1 MGHDK and CDR2 SYGVNS. V was shortened by 7 bases and J by 3 bases, with 15 bases between the two germline ends. This CDR3 is built from 14 residues.

The rearrangement uses TRBV6-1 and TRBJ2-4, with D perhaps TRBD2 (6 bases). CDR1 and CDR2 from the germline V gene are MNHNS and SASEGT. The CDR3 runs to 14 residues. V lost 8 bases to trimming and J lost 7 bases, with 18 bases between them. CDR3 sequence: CASRLDYGGNIQYF. The CDR3 DNA is TGTGCCAGCCGACTAGACTACGGAGGGAACATTCAGTACTTC.

V is TRBV6-5 and J is TRBJ2-7, with 9 bases matching TRBD1. The CDR3 sequence is 11 residues long. J lost 6 bases, V lost 11 bases, and 5 bases had no gene match. Germline V CDR1 and CDR2: MNHEY, SVGAGI. In DNA, the CDR3 is TGTGCCGGGGGACAGGGTGGCGAGCAGTACTTC. It is translated as CAGGQGGEQYF.

In regard to this clonotype: Only one base separates this from a far larger clonotype, so it likely reflects a read error. The gene calls are TRBV12-3 or TRBV12-4 and TRBJ2-7; D tentatively fits TRBD1 or TRBD2 (5 bases each). The CDR3 covers 12 residues. In nucleotides, the CDR3 is TGTGCCAGCATTTTATTGGGGGACGAGCAGTACTTC. Translating it yields CASILLGDEQYF.

The V gene is TRBV12-5, the J gene TRBJ2-3; 10 positions agree with TRBD1. Germline V gene data show CDR1 as LGHNT and CDR2 as FRNRAP. The ends lost 4 bases at V and 3 bases at J; junction bases unmatched: 7. The CDR3 spans 16 residues. The CDR3: CASGYSTGGETDTQYF. DNA of the CDR3: TGTGCTAGTGGTTACTCGACAGGGGGCGAGACAGATACGCAGTATTTT. Combining the CDR3 with reference TRBV12-5 and TRBJ2-3 gives the whole variable domain DARVTQTPRHKVTEMGQEVTMRCQPILGHNTVFWYRQTMMQGLELLAYFRNRAPLDDSGMPKDRFSAEMPDATLATLKIQPSEPRDSAVYFCASGYSTGGETDTQYFGPGTRLTVL.

The rearrangement links TRBV15 to TRBJ1-4; D gene uncertain. CDR1 is LNHNV and CDR2 is YYDKDF in the germline V gene (reference sequence). V was shortened by 0 bases and J by 0 bases, with 8 bases between the two germline ends. The CDR3 runs 16 residues. The CDR3 here is CATSRDPDATNEKLFF. The CDR3 region has the DNA TGTGCCACCAGCAGAGATCCAGACGCAACTAATGAAAAACTGTTTTTT.

The V call is TRBV12-3 or TRBV12-4, the J call TRBJ2-2, with a weak D call TRBD2 (6 bases). Trimming took off 3 bases at V and 6 bases at J, with 14 bases between the two ends. This CDR3 is built from 15 residues. CDR3 region: CASSFTSLVAGELFF. The CDR3 nucleotides are TGTGCCAGCAGTTTTACTAGCTTAGTCGCCGGGGAGCTGTTTTTT.

The chain is built from TRBV27 and TRBJ2-7; D unclear. Germline CDR1 is MNHEY and CDR2 is SMNVEV (reference sequence). The CDR3 runs to 13 residues. Trimming removed 2 bases at V and 2 bases at J, with 7 bases between. The CDR3 loop is CASSLGWTYEQYF. DNA for the CDR3: TGTGCCAGCAGTTTAGGTTGGACCTACGAGCAGTACTTC.

This clonotype appeared a few times. The chain is built from TRBV20-1 and TRBJ2-5; TRBD1 matches 7 bases. Near its end, the DNA agrees better with TRBJ2-7, so the J call may be wrong. The germline CDR1 and CDR2 sequences are DFQATT and SNEGSKA (reference sequence). The CDR3 is 12 residues long. This CDR3 is CSASVDRDEQYF. The CDR3 DNA reads TGCAGTGCTTCCGTCGACAGGGACGAGCAGTACTTC.

V gene TRBV7-9 combines with J gene TRBJ2-7, with 7 positions matching TRBD1. V was clipped by 2 bases and J by 2 bases; unmatched bases: 9. In germline, CDR1 is SEHNR, CDR2 FQNEAQ (reference sequence). The CDR3 length is 16 residues. The CDR3 loop reads CASSLLQGRAPYEQYF. CDR3 in DNA: TGTGCCAGCAGCTTACTACAGGGGCGAGCACCCTACGAGCAGTACTTC.

The chain employs TRBV28 and TRBJ2-7; a possible D gene is TRBD2 (6 bases). The CDR3 has 14 amino acids. The V and J ends lost 10 bases and 1 base respectively, with 17 bases between them. CDR1 and CDR2 from the germline V gene are MDHEN and SYDVKM. CDR3 amino acids: CATSSPGGSYEQYF. DNA of the CDR3: TGTGCCACCTCCTCACCTGGGGGGTCCTACGAGCAGTACTTC.

This chain joins TRBV20-1 and TRBJ2-1, with D possibly being TRBD2 (5 bases). Looked up from germline, CDR1 is DFQATT and CDR2 is SNEGSKA (reference sequence). This CDR3 is built from 14 residues. V was trimmed by 3 bases and J by 4 bases, leaving 13 bases between them. The CDR3 DNA reads as TGCAGTGCTAGGAGTCTTAGCGAATACAATGAGCAGTTCTTC. Translation gives CSARSLSEYNEQFF.

The chain has TRBV10-3 and TRBJ2-1; D gene ambiguous. Deletions cut 4 bases from V and 6 bases from J, with 4 bases between. From germline, CDR1 is ENHRY and CDR2 SYGVKD. CDR3 length: 11 amino acids. DNA for the CDR3: TGTGCCATCAGTGGGTCCAATGAGCAGTTCTTC. Translating gives CAISGSNEQFF.

This clonotype was seen more than once but under ten times. V and J are TRBV16 and TRBJ2-4, with 8 positions matching TRBD1. The ends lost 2 bases at V and 3 bases at J; junction bases unmatched: 9. Germline V CDR1 and CDR2: KGHSY, FQNENV. This CDR3 has 17 residues. CDR3 in amino acids: CASSQTGTGEGKNIQYF. The CDR3 region has the DNA TGTGCCAGCAGCCAAACCGGGACAGGCGAGGGCAAAAACATTCAGTACTTC.

The chain has TRBV7-7 and TRBJ2-5, with D maybe TRBD2 (6 bases). CDR1 and CDR2 from the germline V gene are SSHAT and FNYEAQ (reference sequence). The CDR3 runs 13 residues. In DNA, the CDR3 is TGTGCTAGTGAGAGGGGTGGAGGGGAGACCCAGTACTTC. Translating gives CASERGGGETQYF.

Concerning this clonotype: At one end the junction does not follow the germline gene, possibly because of a read error. This chain links TRBV12-3 or TRBV12-4 with TRBJ1-2; maybe TRBD1 (5 bases). The CDR3 runs to 14 residues. For the CDR3, the DNA is TGTACCAGCAGTTTAGGGACCCTACGCTATGGCTACACCTTC. Encoded protein: CTSSLGTLRYGYTF.

The gene calls are TRBV4-3 and TRBJ2-1, with D possibly called TRBD1 or TRBD2 (5 bases each). This CDR3 has 13 residues. The germline CDR1 and CDR2 sequences are LGHNA and YSLEER. The V gene lost 1 base and the J gene lost 7 bases, with 8 bases spanning the gap. The CDR3 bases are TGCGCCAGCAGCCAAGGTTGGGGGAATGAGCAGTTCTTC. Protein: CASSQGWGNEQFF.

CDR3: CASSSGLVGGYTF. Here the CDR3 DNA reads TGTGCCAGCAGCTCCGGACTGGTGGGTGGCTACACCTTC. The chain joins TRBV7-2 to TRBJ1-2; D is undetermined. V lost 4 bases to trimming and J lost 7 bases, with 13 bases between them. The CDR3 is 13 residues long. The V gene's germline CDR1 is SGHTA and CDR2 FQGNSA.

This clonotype came up a few times. The gene calls are TRBV10-3 and TRBJ1-2; 7 nucleotides match TRBD1. CDR1 is ENHRY and CDR2 is SYGVKD in the germline V gene. CDR3 length: 18 residues. V shed 0 bases and J 6 bases; nucleotides not matched to a gene: 16. CDR3 residues: CAISESTTGFGLPHGYTF. For the CDR3, the DNA is TGTGCCATCAGTGAGTCGACGACAGGGTTCGGCCTTCCGCATGGCTACACCTTC.